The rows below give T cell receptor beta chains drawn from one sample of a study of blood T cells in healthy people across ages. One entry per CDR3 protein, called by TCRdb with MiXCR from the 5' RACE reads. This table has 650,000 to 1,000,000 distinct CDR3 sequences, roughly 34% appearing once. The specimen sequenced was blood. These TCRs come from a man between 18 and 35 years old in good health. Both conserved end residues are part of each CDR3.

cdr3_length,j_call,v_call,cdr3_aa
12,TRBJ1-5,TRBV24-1,CATSDQNQPQHF
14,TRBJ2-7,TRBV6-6,CASSSGQGGDEQYF
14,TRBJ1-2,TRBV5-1,CASSPDGTGDGYTF
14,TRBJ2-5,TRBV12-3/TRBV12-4,CASSLMGYQETQYF
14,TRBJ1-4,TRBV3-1,CASSPDGANEKLFF
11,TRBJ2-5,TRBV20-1,CSAAIEETQYF
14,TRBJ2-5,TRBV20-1,CSARDAGGSETQYF
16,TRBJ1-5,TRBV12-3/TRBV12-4,CASSSRQGRGAQPQHF
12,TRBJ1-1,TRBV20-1,CSAGGGNTEAFF
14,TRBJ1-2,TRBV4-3,CASSQDSRGDGYTF
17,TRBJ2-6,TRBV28,CASSLGQGVSGANVLTF
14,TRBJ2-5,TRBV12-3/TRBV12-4,CASSLGSRTETQYF
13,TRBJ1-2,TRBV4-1,CASSQSRLKGYTF
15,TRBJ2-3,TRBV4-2,CASSQAGGPGDTQYF
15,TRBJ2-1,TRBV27,CASSLSGGGAYEQFF
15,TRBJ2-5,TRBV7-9,CASIMTGTIQETQYF
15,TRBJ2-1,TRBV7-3,CASSLTGGFYNEQFF
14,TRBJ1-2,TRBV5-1,CASSLEFSNYGYTF
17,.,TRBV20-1,CSAQQSGRGWSYNEQYF
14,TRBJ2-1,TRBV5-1,CASGLTEGIYEQFF
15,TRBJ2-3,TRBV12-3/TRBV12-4,CASSLGGASTDTQYF
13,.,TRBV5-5,CASSLDSYNEQYF
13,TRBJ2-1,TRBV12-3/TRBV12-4,CASSFLMRDEQFF
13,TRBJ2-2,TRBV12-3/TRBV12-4,CATNSLGTGELFF
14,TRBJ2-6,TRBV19,CASTSNSGANVLTF
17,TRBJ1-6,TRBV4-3,CASSRIQGESYNSPLHF
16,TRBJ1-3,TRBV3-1,CASSQAGGLAGNTIYF
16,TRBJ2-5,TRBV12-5,CASGLVLGQGKNEQYF
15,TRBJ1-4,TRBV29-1,CSAWTLTAANEKLFF
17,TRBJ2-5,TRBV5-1,CASSLGLAGGGYNEQYF
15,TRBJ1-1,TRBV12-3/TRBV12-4,CASSFRDTLNTEAFF
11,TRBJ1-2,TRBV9,CASSVAGGYTF
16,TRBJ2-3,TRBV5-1,CASSPRASGNSDTQYF
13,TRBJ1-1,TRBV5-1,CASSFDGNTEAFF
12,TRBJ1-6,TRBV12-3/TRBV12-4,CASSSMSSPLHF
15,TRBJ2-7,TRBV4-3,CASSQRFGESYEQYF
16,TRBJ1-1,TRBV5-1,CASSLWGEGGDTEAFF
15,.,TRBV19,CASSKGKSSYNEQYF
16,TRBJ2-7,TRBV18,CASSPPALAGGNEQYF
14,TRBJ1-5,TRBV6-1,CASSSPWTAQPQHF
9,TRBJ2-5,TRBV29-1,CSVGKGTYF
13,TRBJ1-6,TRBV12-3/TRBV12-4,CASREPVNSPLHF
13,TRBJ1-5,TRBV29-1,CSVALGSNQPQHF
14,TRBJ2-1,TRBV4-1,CASSQSDIGNEQFF
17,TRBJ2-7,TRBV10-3,CAISERQANLGSYEQYF
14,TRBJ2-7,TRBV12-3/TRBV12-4,CASSSAGGDYEQYF
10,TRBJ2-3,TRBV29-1,CTPSPDTQYF
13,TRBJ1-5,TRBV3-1,CASSQDEGQPQHF
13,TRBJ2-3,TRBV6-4,CASSESLADTRYF
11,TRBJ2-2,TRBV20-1,CSARNTGELFF
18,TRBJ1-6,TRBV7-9,CASSSTGTSTIYNSPLHF
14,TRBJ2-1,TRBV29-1,CSALAGGVYNEQFF
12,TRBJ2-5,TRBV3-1,CASSQTGREQYF
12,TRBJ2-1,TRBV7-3,CASSTSGNEQFF
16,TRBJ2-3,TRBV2,CASSVGLAGGTDTQYF
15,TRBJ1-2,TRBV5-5,CASSLEGQGLDGYTF
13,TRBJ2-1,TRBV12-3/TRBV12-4,CASSFATGVEQFF
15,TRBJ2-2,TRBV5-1,CASSLDGAHTGELFF
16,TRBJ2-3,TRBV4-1,CASSLSRTGITDTQYF
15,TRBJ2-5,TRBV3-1,CASSPRDRSEETQYF